Described below is a single T cell receptor (beta chain) sequence and its context. This CDR3 region has 15 residues. V shed 7 bases, J shed 1 base, and the junction held 7 bases outside the gene matches. Per the germline V gene, CDR1 is MNHEY and CDR2 is SVGAGI. The record originates from a study of blood T cell repertoires in COVID-19. The wider study: Samples of COVID-19 (acute and convalescent) were obtained from the United States, Italy and Spain.

Clones were sequenced by immunoSEQ multiplex PCR, and TCRdb holds only the in-frame ones, with some missing. The sample gives roughly 360,000 clones, around 87% of which show up once; 1.3% is in the top ten. This receptor was taken from a man younger than 45 who had recovered from COVID-19. The chain employs TRBV6-5 and TRBJ1-5; 7 nucleotides align to TRBD1. Sequenced: PBMCs or T cells enriched from blood (not recorded which). CDR3 coding DNA: TGTGCCAGCATCAAAGACAGGGTCAGCAATCAGCCCCAGCATTTT. Translation gives CASIKDRVSNQPQHF.